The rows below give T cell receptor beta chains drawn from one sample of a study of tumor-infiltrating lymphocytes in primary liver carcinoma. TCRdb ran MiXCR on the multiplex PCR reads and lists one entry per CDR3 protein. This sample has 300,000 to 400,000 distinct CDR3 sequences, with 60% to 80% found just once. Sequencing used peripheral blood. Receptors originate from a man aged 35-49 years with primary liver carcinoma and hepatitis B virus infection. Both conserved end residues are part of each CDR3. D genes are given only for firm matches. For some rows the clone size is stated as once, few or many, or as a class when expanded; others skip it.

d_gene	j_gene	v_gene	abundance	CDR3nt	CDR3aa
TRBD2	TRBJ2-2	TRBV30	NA	TGTGCCTGGAGTCCCGGGGCTAGCGGAAACACCGGGGAGCTGTTTTTT	CAWSPGASGNTGELFF
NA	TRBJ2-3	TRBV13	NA	TGTGCCAGCAGCAGGACTAGCACAGATACGCAGTATTTT	CASSRTSTDTQYF
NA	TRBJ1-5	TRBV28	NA	TGTGTCAGCAGTTTATATGCTCAGCCCCAGCATTTT	CVSSLYAQPQHF
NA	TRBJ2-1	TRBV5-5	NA	TGTGCCAGCAGCTTGGTCTGGTCCCGGAATGAGCTGTTCTTC	CASSLVWSRNELFF
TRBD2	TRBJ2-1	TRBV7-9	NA	TGTGCCAGCAGGTCGACTAGCGGGAGCTCCTACCATGAGCAGTTCTTC	CASRSTSGSSYHEQFF
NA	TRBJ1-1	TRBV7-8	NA	TGTGCCAGCAATACCCGGGGTCGGGGGACTGAAGCTTTCTTT	CASNTRGRGTEAFF
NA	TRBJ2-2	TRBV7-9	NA	TGTGCCAGCAGCTCGATGCGTCTAACGGAGAGGACCGGGGAGCTGTTTTTT	CASSSMRLTERTGELFF
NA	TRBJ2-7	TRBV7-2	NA	TGTGCCAGCAGCTCCTCAAGGTTCGAGCAGTACTTC	CASSSSRFEQYF
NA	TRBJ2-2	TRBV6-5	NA	TGTGCCAGCAGTTACTCTGTGGGGGCTTCCCACATCGGGGAGCTGTTTTTT	CASSYSVGASHIGELFF
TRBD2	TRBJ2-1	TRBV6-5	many	TGTGCCAGCAGTCCTTGGGCCGGCGGGAGGGCCCGGGAGCAGTTCTTC	CASSPWAGGRAREQFF
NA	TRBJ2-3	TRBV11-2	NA	TGTGCCAGCGGCTTAGAAGTGGGGGGTACGCAGTATTTT	CASGLEVGGTQYF
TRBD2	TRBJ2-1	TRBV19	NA	TGTGCCAGTACCCCTCTAGCGGGATCTTCCTACAATGAGCAGTTCTTC	CASTPLAGSSYNEQFF
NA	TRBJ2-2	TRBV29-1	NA	TGCAGCGTTGAAAACGTGGCGGGGGCCGGGGGGCTGTTTTTT	CSVENVAGAGGLFF
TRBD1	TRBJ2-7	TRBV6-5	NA	TGTGCCAGCAGTTCCGGGACAGCACTCCCCCAGTACGAGCAGTACTTC	CASSSGTALPQYEQYF
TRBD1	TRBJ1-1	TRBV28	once	TGTGCCAGCAGTTTACGATCAGGGGGCGAGGGTGAAGCTTTCTTT	CASSLRSGGEGEAFF
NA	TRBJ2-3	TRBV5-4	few	TGTGCCAGCAGCTACCAGGGGACCACAGATACGCAGTATTTT	CASSYQGTTDTQYF
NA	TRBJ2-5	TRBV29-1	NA	TGCAGCGTTGGGTCGGGGGGCGCTGAGACCCAGTACTTC	CSVGSGGAETQYF
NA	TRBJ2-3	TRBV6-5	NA	TGTGCCAGCAGTTACTCGTGGACCACGGCCGTAGATACGCAGTATTTT	CASSYSWTTAVDTQYF
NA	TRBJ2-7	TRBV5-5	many	TGTGCCAGCAGCCACGGAAGGGAGACCTCCTACGAGCAGTACTTC	CASSHGRETSYEQYF
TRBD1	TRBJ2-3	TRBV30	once	TGTGCCTGGAGTCCAGGGGGCTTAAGCACAGATACGCAGTATTTT	CAWSPGGLSTDTQYF
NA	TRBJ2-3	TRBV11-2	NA	TGTGCCAGCAGCAATCATATCCGGAGCACAGATACGCAGTATTTT	CASSNHIRSTDTQYF
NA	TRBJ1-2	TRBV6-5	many	TGTGCCAGCAGTTACGGAGATGGCTACACCTTC	CASSYGDGYTF
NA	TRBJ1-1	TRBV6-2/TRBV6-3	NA	TGTGCCAACAGAGATTCACCAAACACTGAAGCTTTCTTT	CANRDSPNTEAFF
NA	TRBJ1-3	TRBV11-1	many	TGTGCCAGCAGCTTTACTGCCAGTGGCCTGCGAAACACCATATATTTT	CASSFTASGLRNTIYF
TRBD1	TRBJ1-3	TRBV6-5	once	TGTTCCAGCAGTAGCAGGGGGTCGACTGGAAACACCATATATTTT	CSSSSRGSTGNTIYF
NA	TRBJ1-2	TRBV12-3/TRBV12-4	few	TGTGCCAGCAGCCCCCAGGGGAGCTATGGCTACACCTTC	CASSPQGSYGYTF